These 17 T cell receptor beta chains originate from one sample sequenced in a study of somatic mutations in cytotoxic T cells in rheumatoid arthritis. Using immunoSEQ multiplex PCR, the repertoire was profiled, and TCRdb retains in-frame clones only, with some absent. The sample holds 15,000 or so clones, roughly 79% seen once. The source material was CD8+ T cells sorted from blood. These receptors were obtained from an adult with rheumatoid arthritis.

A single count supports this clone. The J gene is TRBJ2-7, the V gene TRBV28; 7 nucleotides match TRBD1. Germline V gene sequence: CDR1 MDHEN, CDR2 SYDVKM. The CDR3 extends over 16 amino acids. V was pared by 3 bases and J by 3 bases, with 11 bases of the junction left unmatched. The CDR3 reads CASSFPDRAYLYEQYF. The CDR3 DNA reads TGTGCCAGCAGTTTTCCCGACAGGGCTTATCTCTACGAGCAGTACTTC. The complete variable domain, with remaining parts taken from reference TRBV28 and TRBJ2-7, reads DVKVTQSSRYLVKRTGEKVFLECVQDMDHENMFWYRQDPGLGLRLIYFSYDVKMKEKGDIPEGYSVSREKKERFSLILESASTNQTSMYLCASSFPDRAYLYEQYFGPGTRLTVT.

The chain recombines TRBV4-3 with TRBJ2-1, with D unresolved. CDR1 is LGHNA, CDR2 YSLEER, per germline. V lost 0 bases and J 4 bases, leaving 13 bases between the germline ends. The CDR3 spans 16 residues. DNA for the CDR3: TGCGCCAGCAGCCAAGATCGATTGAGCAGGTACAATGAGCAGTTCTTC. Translating it yields CASSQDRLSRYNEQFF.

The table lists this clone with a few counts. V usage is TRBV27 and J usage is TRBJ2-7; TRBD1 aligns across 8 bases. The junction had 3 bases not matched to a gene; V was cut back by 5 bases and J by 0 bases. The germline gives CDR1 MNHEY, CDR2 SMNVEV (reference sequence). The CDR3 runs to 14 residues. CDR3 amino acids: CASSATGGSYEQYF. CDR3 bases: TGTGCCAGCAGTGCTACAGGGGGCTCCTACGAGCAGTACTTC.

In this sample, this clone turned up a few times. The V call is TRBV11-1, the J call TRBJ2-7; 9 bases map to TRBD1. The CDR3 spans 12 residues. The V gene's germline CDR1 is SGHAT and CDR2 FQDESV (reference sequence). V lost 5 bases and J lost 11; bases outside the gene matches: 7. The CDR3 bases are TGTGCCAGCAGCCATAGGACAGGGGAGGAGTACTTC. Translating gives CASSHRTGEEYF. Full variable domain (missing parts from reference TRBV11-1 and TRBJ2-7): EAEVAQSPRYKITEKSQAVAFWCDPISGHATLYWYRQILGQGPELLVQFQDESVVDDSQLPKDRFSAERLKGVDSTLKIQPAELGDSAMYLCASSHRTGEEYFGPGTRLTVT.

J is TRBJ1-2 and V is TRBV19; 7 nucleotides match TRBD1. Per the germline V gene, CDR1 is LNHDA and CDR2 is SQIVND (reference sequence). CDR3 length: 16 residues. V lost 1 base, J lost 2 bases, and 7 bases stayed unmatched. CDR3 coding DNA: TGTGCCAGTAGTATAGGGGCGGTCAGGGGGAACTATGGCTACACCTTC. This sequence encodes CASSIGAVRGNYGYTF. Drawing the rest from reference TRBV19 and TRBJ1-2, the complete variable domain is DGGITQSPKYLFRKEGQNVTLSCEQNLNHDAMYWYRQDPGQGLRLIYYSQIVNDFQKGDIAEGYSVSREKKESFPLTVTSAQKNPTAFYLCASSIGAVRGNYGYTFGSGTRLTVV.

On this clone: Compared with germline, one end of the junction differs, possibly owing to a read error. This rearrangement joins TRBV7-7 to TRBJ2-1; the D is unclear. The CDR3 runs 13 residues. Germline loops: CDR1 SSHAT, CDR2 FNYEAQ (reference sequence). The CDR3 loop is CASSLASTNEQFF. CDR3 DNA: TGTGCTAGCAGCTTAGCCAGCACCAATGAGCAGTTCTTC.

A single count supports this clone. In DNA form, the CDR3 reads TGTGCCAGCAGCCAAGGGGTCAATGAGCAGTTCTTC. This gives the protein CASSQGVNEQFF. The J gene is TRBJ2-1, the V gene TRBV7-6; a possible D gene is TRBD1 (5 bases). Trimming stripped 5 bases from V and 6 bases from J, with 8 bases between. The V gene's germline CDR1 is SGHVS and CDR2 FNYEAQ. The CDR3 totals 12 residues.

In this sample, this clone turned up a few times. The chain uses TRBV19 and TRBJ1-5, with unresolved D. The CDR3 consists of 12 residues. Germline CDR1 and CDR2: LNHDA and SQIVND (reference sequence). V lost 8 bases, J lost 7 bases, and 12 bases lay in between. The CDR3 reads CASSPFGQPQHF. The CDR3 DNA reads TGTGCCAGTTCTCCATTCGGGCAGCCCCAGCATTTT.

The chain combines TRBV7-9 with TRBJ2-3; no firm D call. V was trimmed by 6 bases and J by 1 base, leaving 5 bases between them. Germline loops: CDR1 SEHNR, CDR2 FQNEAQ (reference sequence). The CDR3 has 12 residues. The DNA of the CDR3 is TGTGCCAGCAGTGGTCGCACAGATACGCAGTATTTT. This sequence encodes CASSGRTDTQYF.

The DNA for the CDR3 is TGCGCCAGCAGCCAATTGCCCGGACGTGGGCACATTCAGTACTTC. It translates to CASSQLPGRGHIQYF. The V call is TRBV4-3, the J call TRBJ2-4; D is ambiguous. In germline, CDR1 is LGHNA, CDR2 YSLEER. V was shortened by 2 bases and J by 8 bases, with 16 bases between the two germline ends. This CDR3 has 15 amino acids.

V is TRBV13 and J is TRBJ2-7; D not resolved. The V end was cut by 6 bases, the J end by 0 bases, with 9 bases between. The CDR3 sequence is 13 residues long. The germline gives CDR1 PRHDT, CDR2 FYEKMQ (reference sequence). The CDR3 sequence: CASSSGSSYEQYF. The CDR3 DNA reads TGTGCCAGCAGTTCTGGGTCCTCCTACGAGCAGTACTTC.

This clone was detected only a few times. CDR3 bases: TGTGCCTGGAGTGCCGGGACAGGCGCGATAGAAAAACTGTTTTTT. Protein sequence: CAWSAGTGAIEKLFF. This sequence joins TRBV30 and TRBJ1-4, with 8 bases lining up with TRBD1. The CDR3 is 15 residues long. Germline loops: CDR1 GTSNPN, CDR2 SVGIG (reference sequence). V lost 1 base and J lost 8; bases outside the gene matches: 9.

This clone was detected once. The chain has TRBV7-9 and TRBJ2-1, with D tentatively TRBD1 (5 bases). This CDR3 region has 15 residues. V shed 4 bases and J shed 6 bases, with 16 bases lying between them. Germline V CDR1 and CDR2: SEHNR, FQNEAQ (reference sequence). The CDR3 loop is CASSSELGQFNEQFF. CDR3 sequence (DNA): TGTGCCAGCAGCTCAGAACTCGGACAATTCAATGAGCAGTTCTTC.

The chain combines TRBV5-1 with TRBJ2-1; 7 bases align to TRBD2. V lost 5 bases, J lost 1 base, and 9 bases stayed unmatched. Germline values: CDR1 SGHRS, CDR2 YFSETQ. This CDR3 is 16 amino acids long. CDR3 sequence reads: CASRPGVGGSYNEQFF. The DNA for the CDR3 is TGCGCCAGCAGACCTGGGGTGGGAGGGTCCTACAATGAGCAGTTCTTC.

The genes are TRBV7-2 and TRBJ2-2; D remains unclear. V was clipped by 0 bases and J by 0 bases, with 2 bases between them. The CDR3 is made up of 14 amino acids. The germline CDR1 and CDR2 sequences are SGHTA and FQGNSA. CDR3 sequence: CASSLAPNTGELFF. CDR3 sequence (DNA): TGTGCCAGCAGCTTAGCGCCGAACACCGGGGAGCTGTTTTTT.

This chain joins TRBV21-1 and TRBJ2-5. TRBV21-1 is annotated as a pseudogene. CDR3 length equals 14 residues. CDR3 loop: CASSKEKDQETQYF. The CDR3 DNA reads as TGTGCCAGCAGCAAAGAGAAGGACCAAGAGACCCAGTACTTC.

The genes are TRBV27 and TRBJ2-1; D unclear. Between the trimmed V and J ends, which lost 7 bases and 0 bases, there was a span of 13 bases. Germline loops: CDR1 MNHEY, CDR2 SMNVEV (reference sequence). The CDR3 sequence is 15 residues long. The CDR3 DNA is TGTGCCAGCACCTTCTCTTGGGGCTCCTACAATGAGCAGTTCTTC. This gives the protein CASTFSWGSYNEQFF.